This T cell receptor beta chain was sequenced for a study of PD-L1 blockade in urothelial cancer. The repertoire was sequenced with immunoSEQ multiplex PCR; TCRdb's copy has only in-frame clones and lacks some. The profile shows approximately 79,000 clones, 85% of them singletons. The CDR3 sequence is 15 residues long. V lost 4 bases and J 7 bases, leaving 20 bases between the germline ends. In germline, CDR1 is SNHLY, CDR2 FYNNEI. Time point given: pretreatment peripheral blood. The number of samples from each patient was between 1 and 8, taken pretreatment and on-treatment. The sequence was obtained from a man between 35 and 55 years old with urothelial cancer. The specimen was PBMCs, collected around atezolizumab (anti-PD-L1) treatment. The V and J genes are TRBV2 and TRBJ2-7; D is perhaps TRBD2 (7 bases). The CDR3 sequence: CASSVPQGGGWEQYF. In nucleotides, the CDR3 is TGTGCCAGCAGTGTGCCCCAGGGAGGGGGTTGGGAGCAGTACTTC.